The count of the clone carrying this T cell receptor (beta chain) is one. Donors counted as nominally healthy when sampled, yet unrecorded immune exposures were likely. Between the trimmed V and J ends, which lost 2 bases and 1 base, there was a span of 9 bases. The CDR3 sequence is 15 residues long. Germline CDR1 is SGHNT and CDR2 is YYREEE (reference sequence). The data belong to a study of cytomegalovirus exposure and HLA in healthy donors. The PCR employed 60 Vbeta primers together with 13 Jbeta primers. Only in-frame clones appear in the TCRdb table, and some are missing; sequencing was by immunoSEQ multiplex PCR. Of 110,000 to 150,000 clones listed, roughly 76% are singletons.

The V call is TRBV5-4, the J call TRBJ2-2; D may be TRBD1 (6 bases). This TCR came from a middle-aged woman in good health and CMV-seronegative. The sample comprised PBMCs. The CDR3 DNA reads as TGTGCCAGCAGCTTTGACAGGCGGAACACCGGGGAGCTGTTTTTT. Amino acids: CASSFDRRNTGELFF.